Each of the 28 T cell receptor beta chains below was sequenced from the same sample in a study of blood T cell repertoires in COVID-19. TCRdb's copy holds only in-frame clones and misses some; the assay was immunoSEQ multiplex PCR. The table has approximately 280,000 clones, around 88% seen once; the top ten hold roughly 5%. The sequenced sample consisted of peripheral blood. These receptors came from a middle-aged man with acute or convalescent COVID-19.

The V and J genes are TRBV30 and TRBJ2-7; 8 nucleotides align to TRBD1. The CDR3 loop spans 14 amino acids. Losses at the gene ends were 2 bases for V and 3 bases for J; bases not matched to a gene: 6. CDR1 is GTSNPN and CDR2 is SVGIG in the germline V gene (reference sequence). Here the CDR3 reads CAWSTGTGFYEQYF. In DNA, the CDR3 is TGTGCCTGGAGTACCGGGACAGGCTTCTACGAGCAGTACTTC.

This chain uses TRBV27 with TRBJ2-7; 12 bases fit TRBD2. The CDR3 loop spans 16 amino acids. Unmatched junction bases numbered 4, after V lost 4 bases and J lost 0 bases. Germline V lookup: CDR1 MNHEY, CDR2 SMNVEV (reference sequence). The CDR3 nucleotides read TGTGCCAGCAGTTCGCTAGCGGGGGGGCCCTCCTACGAGCAGTACTTC. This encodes CASSSLAGGPSYEQYF.

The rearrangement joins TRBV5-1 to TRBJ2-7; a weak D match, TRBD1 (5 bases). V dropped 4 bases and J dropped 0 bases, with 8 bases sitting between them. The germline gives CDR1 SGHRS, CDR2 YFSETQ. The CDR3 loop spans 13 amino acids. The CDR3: CASSLTDSYEQYF. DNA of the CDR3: TGCGCCAGCAGCCTGACAGACTCCTACGAGCAGTACTTC. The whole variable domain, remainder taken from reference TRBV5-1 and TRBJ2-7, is KAGVTQTPRYLIKTRGQQVTLSCSPISGHRSVSWYQQTPGQGLQFLFEYFSETQRNKGNFPGRFSGRQFSNSRSEMNVSTLELGDSALYLCASSLTDSYEQYFGPGTRLTVT.

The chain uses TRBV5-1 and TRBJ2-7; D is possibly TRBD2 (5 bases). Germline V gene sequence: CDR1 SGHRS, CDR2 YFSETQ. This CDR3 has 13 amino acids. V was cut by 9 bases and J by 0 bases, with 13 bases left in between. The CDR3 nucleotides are TGCGCCACTCGGACTGGAAGCTCCTACGAGCAGTACTTC. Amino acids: CATRTGSSYEQYF.

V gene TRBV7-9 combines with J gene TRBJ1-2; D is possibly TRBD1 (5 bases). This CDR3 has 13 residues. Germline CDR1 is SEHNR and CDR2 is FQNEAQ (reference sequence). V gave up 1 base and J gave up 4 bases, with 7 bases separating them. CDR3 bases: TGTGCCAGCAGCTTAGACAGGAGCTATGGCTACACCTTC. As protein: CASSLDRSYGYTF.

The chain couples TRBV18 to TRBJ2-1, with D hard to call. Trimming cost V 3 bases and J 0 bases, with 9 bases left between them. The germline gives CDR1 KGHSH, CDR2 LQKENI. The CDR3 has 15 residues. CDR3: CASSPRPSSYNEQFF. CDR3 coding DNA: TGTGCCAGCTCACCTAGACCTAGCTCCTACAATGAGCAGTTCTTC.

CDR3 region: CASSFYRGEVNTEAFF. CDR3 in DNA: TGTGCCAGCAGCTTCTACAGGGGAGAGGTGAACACTGAAGCTTTCTTT. This chain uses TRBV5-4 with TRBJ1-1, with 7 bases matching TRBD1. V was pared by 2 bases and J by 0 bases, with 7 bases of the junction left unmatched. Germline CDR1 and CDR2: SGHNT and YYREEE (reference sequence). There are 16 residues in the CDR3. The full variable domain, with the rest looked up from reference TRBV5-4 and TRBJ1-1, is ETGVTQSPTHLIKTRGQQVTLRCSSQSGHNTVSWYQQALGQGPQFIFQYYREEENGRGNFPPRFSGLQFPNYSSELNVNALELDDSALYLCASSFYRGEVNTEAFFGQGTRLTVV.

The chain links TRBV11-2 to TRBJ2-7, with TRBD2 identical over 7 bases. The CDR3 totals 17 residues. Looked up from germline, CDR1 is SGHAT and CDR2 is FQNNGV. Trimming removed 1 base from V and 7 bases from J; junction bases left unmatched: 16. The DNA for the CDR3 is TGTGCCAGCAGCTTAGTGGTTCTGCTACCCACCGGGGGGGAGCAGTACTTC. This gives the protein CASSLVVLLPTGGEQYF.

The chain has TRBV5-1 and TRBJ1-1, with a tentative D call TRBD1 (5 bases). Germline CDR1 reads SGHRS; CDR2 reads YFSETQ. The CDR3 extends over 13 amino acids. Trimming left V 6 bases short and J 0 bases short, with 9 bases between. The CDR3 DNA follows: TGCGCCAGCAAGAACAGGTTGAACACTGAAGCTTTCTTT. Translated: CASKNRLNTEAFF.

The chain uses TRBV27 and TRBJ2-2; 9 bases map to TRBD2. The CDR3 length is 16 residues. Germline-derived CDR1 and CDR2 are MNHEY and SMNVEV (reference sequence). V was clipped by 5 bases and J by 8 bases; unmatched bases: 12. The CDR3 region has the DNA TGTGCCAGCAGTGGGGGCGGGGGGGCCGCCGGAGGGGAGCTGTTTTTT. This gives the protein CASSGGGGAAGGELFF.

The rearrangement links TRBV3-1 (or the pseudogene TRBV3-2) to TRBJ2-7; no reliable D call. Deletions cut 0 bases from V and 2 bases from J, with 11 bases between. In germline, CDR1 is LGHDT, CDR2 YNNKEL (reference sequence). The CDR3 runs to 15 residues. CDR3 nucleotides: TGTGCCAGCAGCCAAGATATTAGCCATCCCTACGAGCAGTACTTC. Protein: CASSQDISHPYEQYF.

The CDR3: CASSLAPSDSYNEQFF. For the CDR3, the DNA is TGTGCCAGCAGCTTAGCCCCTAGCGATTCCTACAATGAGCAGTTCTTC. J is TRBJ2-1 and V is TRBV7-6; D perhaps matches TRBD2 (6 bases). CDR3 length equals 16 residues. CDR1 and CDR2 from the germline V gene are SGHVS and FNYEAQ. Trimming left V 0 bases short and J 1 base short, with 10 bases between.

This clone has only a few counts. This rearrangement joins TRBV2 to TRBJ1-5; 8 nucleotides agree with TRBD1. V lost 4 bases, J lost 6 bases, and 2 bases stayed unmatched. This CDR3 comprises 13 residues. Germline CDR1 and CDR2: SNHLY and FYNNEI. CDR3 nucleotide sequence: TGTGCCAGCAGTGTACAGGGGGGTCAGCCCCAGCATTTT. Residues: CASSVQGGQPQHF.

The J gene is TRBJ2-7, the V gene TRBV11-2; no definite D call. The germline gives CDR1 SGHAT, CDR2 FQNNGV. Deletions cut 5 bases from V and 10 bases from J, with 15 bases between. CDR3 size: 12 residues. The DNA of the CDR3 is TGTGCCAGCAGCCTCGAGGCAGAGCGACAGTACTTC. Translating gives CASSLEAERQYF.

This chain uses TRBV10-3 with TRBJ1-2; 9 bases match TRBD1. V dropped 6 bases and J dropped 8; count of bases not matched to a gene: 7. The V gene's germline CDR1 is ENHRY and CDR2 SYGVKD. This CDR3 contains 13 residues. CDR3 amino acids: CAIRTNDRGGYTF. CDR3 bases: TGTGCCATCAGAACCAACGACAGGGGGGGCTACACCTTC.

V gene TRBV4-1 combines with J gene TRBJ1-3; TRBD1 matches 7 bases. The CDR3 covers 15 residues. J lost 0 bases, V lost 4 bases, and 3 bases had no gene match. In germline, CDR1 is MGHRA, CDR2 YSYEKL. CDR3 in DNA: TGCGCCAGCAGCCCCGGACAGGCCTCTGGAAACACCATATATTTT. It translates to CASSPGQASGNTIYF.

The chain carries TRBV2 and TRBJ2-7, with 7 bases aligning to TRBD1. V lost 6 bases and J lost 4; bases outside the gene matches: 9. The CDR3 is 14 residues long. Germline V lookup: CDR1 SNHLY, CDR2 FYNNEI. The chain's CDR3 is CASSRQGRRYEQYF. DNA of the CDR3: TGTGCCAGCAGCCGACAGGGAAGAAGGTACGAGCAGTACTTC.

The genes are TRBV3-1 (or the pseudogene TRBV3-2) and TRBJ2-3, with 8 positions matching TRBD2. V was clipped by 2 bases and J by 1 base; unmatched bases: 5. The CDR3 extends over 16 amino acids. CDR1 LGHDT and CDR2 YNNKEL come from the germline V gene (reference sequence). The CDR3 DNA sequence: TGTGCCAGCAGCCAACTCCGGCGGGGGGGCACAGATACGCAGTATTTT. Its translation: CASSQLRRGGTDTQYF.

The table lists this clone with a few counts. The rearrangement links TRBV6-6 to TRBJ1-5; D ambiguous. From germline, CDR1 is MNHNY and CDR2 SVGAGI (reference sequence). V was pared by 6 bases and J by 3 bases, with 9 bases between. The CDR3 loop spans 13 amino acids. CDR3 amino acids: CASSHGNNQPQHF. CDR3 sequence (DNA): TGTGCCAGCAGCCACGGGAACAATCAGCCCCAGCATTTT.

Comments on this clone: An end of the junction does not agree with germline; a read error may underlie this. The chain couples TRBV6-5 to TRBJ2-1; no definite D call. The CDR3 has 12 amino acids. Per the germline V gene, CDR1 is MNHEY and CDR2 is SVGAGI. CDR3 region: CASKAELSYGVF. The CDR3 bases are TGTGCCAGCAAGGCGGAGCTGAGTTATGGCGTCTTC.

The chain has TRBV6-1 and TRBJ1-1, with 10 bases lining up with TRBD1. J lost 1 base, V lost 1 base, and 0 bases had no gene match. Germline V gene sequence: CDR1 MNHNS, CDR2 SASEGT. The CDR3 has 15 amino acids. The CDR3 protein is CASSEGTGGNTEAFF. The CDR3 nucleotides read TGTGCCAGCAGTGAAGGGACAGGGGGGAACACTGAAGCTTTCTTT.

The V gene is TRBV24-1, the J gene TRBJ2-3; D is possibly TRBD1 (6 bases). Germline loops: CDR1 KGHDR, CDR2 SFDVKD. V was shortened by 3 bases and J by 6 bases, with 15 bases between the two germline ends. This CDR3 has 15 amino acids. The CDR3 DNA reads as TGTGCCACCAGTGATCGGACAGTCCACAGGGATACGCAGTATTTT. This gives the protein CATSDRTVHRDTQYF.

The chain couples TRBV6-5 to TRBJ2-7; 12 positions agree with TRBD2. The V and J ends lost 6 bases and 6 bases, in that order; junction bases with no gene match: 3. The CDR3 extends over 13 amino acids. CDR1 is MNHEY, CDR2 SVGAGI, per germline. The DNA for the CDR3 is TGTGCCAGCAGACTGGGACTAGCGGGCGAGCAGTACTTC. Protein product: CASRLGLAGEQYF.

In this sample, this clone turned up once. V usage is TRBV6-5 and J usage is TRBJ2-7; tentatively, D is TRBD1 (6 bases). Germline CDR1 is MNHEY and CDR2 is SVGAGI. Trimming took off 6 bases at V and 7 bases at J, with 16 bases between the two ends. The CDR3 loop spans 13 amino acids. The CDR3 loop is CASRQTQGTEQYF. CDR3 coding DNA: TGTGCCAGCAGACAAACACAGGGAACAGAGCAGTACTTC.

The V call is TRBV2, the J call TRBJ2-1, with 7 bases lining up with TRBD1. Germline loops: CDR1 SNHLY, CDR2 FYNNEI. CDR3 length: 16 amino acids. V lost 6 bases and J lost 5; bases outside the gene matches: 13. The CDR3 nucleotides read TGTGCCAGCAGCTCCAGGGACAGCTTTTATAACAATGAGCAGTTCTTC. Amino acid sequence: CASSSRDSFYNNEQFF.

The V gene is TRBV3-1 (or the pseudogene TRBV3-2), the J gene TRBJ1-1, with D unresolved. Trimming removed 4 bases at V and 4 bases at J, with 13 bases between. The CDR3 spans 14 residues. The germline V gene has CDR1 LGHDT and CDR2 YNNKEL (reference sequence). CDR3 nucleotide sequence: TGTGCCAGCAGCCCTATTTACCCAGGCACTGAAGCTTTCTTT. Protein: CASSPIYPGTEAFF.

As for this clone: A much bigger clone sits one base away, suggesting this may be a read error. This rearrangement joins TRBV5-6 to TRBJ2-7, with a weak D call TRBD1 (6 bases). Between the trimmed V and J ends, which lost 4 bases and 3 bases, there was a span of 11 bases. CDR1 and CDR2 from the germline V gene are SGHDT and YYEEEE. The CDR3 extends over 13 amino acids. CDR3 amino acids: CASSHRDIYEQYF. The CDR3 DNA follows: TGTGCCAGCAGCCACCGGGACATCTACGAGCAGTACTTC.

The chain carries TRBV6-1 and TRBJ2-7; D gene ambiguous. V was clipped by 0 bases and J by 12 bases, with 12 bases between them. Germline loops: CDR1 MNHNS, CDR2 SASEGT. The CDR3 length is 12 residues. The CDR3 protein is CASSEAANSRYF. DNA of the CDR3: TGTGCCAGCAGTGAAGCGGCCAATTCACGGTACTTC.